Below, 23 T cell receptor beta chains from the same sample are listed, as sequenced in a study of blood T cells in healthy people across ages. A second about 7 to 11 cycle PCR used barcoded and J-beta primers. TCRdb analysed the 5' RACE reads with MiXCR anew, one entry per CDR3 protein. This sample has roughly 550,000 distinct CDR3 sequences, with approximately 25% found just once. This sample also appeared in a second study, on T cells of mothers and their children.

Specimen: blood. The receptors shown here come from a boy aged 5 to 17 in good health.

The chain employs TRBV7-9 and TRBJ1-3; D unresolved. Germline values: CDR1 SEHNR, CDR2 FQNEAQ (reference sequence). V was pared by 0 bases and J by 4 bases, with 13 bases between. This CDR3 contains 16 residues. The CDR3 sequence is CASSLAFLDGGNTIYF. As DNA, the CDR3 is TGTGCCAGCAGCTTAGCGTTTTTGGACGGCGGAAACACCATATATTTT.

This rearrangement joins TRBV12-3 or TRBV12-4 to TRBJ1-2, with a tentative D call TRBD1 (5 bases). V shed 0 bases and J shed 6 bases, with 11 bases lying between them. The CDR3 is 14 residues long. The DNA for the CDR3 is TGTGCCAGCAGTTTAGCGCGACAGACTAATGGCTACACCTTC. Its translation: CASSLARQTNGYTF.

The CDR3 region is CASSLSSGRALFGLRAETQYF. CDR3 in DNA: TGTGCCAGCAGCCTATCCAGCGGGAGGGCCCTCTTTGGGTTGAGGGCAGAGACCCAGTACTTC. This chain links TRBV28 with TRBJ2-5, with 10 bases identical to TRBD2. The CDR3 length is 21 residues. Germline CDR1 is MDHEN and CDR2 is SYDVKM. V gave up 6 bases and J gave up 4 bases; unmatched junction bases: 26.

This clonotype has only a few counts. The rearrangement joins TRBV6-2 or TRBV6-3 to TRBJ2-3; D remains ambiguous. The CDR3 consists of 17 residues. The V end was cut by 0 bases, the J end by 2 bases, with 15 bases between. Germline V lookup: CDR1 MNHEY, CDR2 SVGEGT. CDR3 DNA sequence: TGTGCCAGCAGTTACTCGATACCGGACGGGTTCACAGATACGCAGTATTTT. It translates to CASSYSIPDGFTDTQYF.

This chain connects TRBV4-1 to TRBJ1-6; D may be TRBD1 (5 bases). CDR3 size: 15 residues. Germline-derived CDR1 and CDR2 are MGHRA and YSYEKL. Trimming cost V 0 bases and J 9 bases, with 12 bases left between them. The CDR3 here is CASSQDTGSGSPLHF. The CDR3 coding sequence is TGCGCCAGCAGCCAAGATACAGGATCGGGTTCACCCCTCCACTTT.

The chain couples TRBV9 to TRBJ2-7; D is perhaps TRBD1 or TRBD2 (5 bases each). With 3 bases removed from V and 5 bases from J, the gap between germline ends came to 24 bases. The CDR3 is made up of 17 amino acids. Per germline, CDR1 SGDLS and CDR2 YYNGEE. CDR3 in DNA: TGTGCCAGCAGCGGGGACCCGAGCGCAACAGATTCCCACGAGCAGTACTTC. Its protein product is CASSGDPSATDSHEQYF.

In regard to this clonotype: Since a much larger clone is just one base distant, this may be a read error. The genes are TRBV2 and TRBJ2-5, with 7 bases aligning to TRBD1. Judging by the DNA end, TRBJ2-7 fits better; the J call may be wrong. The CDR3 consists of 17 residues. Germline-derived CDR1 and CDR2 are SNHLY and FYNNEI. CDR3 bases: TGTGTCAGCAGTGAATTCAGCGACAGGGTGACCTTCTACGAGCAGTACTTC. This encodes CVSSEFSDRVTFYEQYF.

A remark on this clonotype: At one end the junction does not follow the germline gene, possibly because of a read error. This chain links TRBV4-1 with TRBJ2-5; TRBD1 matches 7 bases. Germline lookup yields CDR1 MGHRA and CDR2 YSYEKL. The CDR3 is 16 residues long. Written as DNA, the CDR3 is TGTGCCAGCAGCCAAGTAGACAGGGAGTTCCAAGAGACCCAGTACTTC. It translates to CASSQVDREFQETQYF.

This sequence joins TRBV28 and TRBJ1-5; a possible D gene is TRBD1 (6 bases). The V and J ends lost 8 bases and 3 bases respectively, with 14 bases between them. Looked up from germline, CDR1 is MDHEN and CDR2 is SYDVKM. The CDR3 contains 14 residues. In DNA, the CDR3 is TGTGCCAGCGACTCCAGGGGCGCCAATCAGCCCCAGCATTTT. It codes for CASDSRGANQPQHF.

This clonotype occurred a few times. The chain has TRBV5-1 and TRBJ2-1, with 11 nucleotides matching TRBD2. From germline, CDR1 is SGHRS and CDR2 YFSETQ. With 3 bases clipped from V and 1 base from J, the junction kept 9 bases outside the gene matches. CDR3 length: 18 amino acids. The CDR3 sequence is CASSWGTSGLLSYNEQFF. CDR3 in DNA: TGCGCCAGCAGCTGGGGGACTAGCGGACTGCTATCCTACAATGAGCAGTTCTTC.

The gene calls are TRBV24-1 and TRBJ2-7, with 14 bases aligning to TRBD2. The CDR3 is made up of 16 amino acids. Trimming took 3 bases from V and 7 from J; bases not matched to a gene: 7. Germline V lookup: CDR1 KGHDR, CDR2 SFDVKD. CDR3 DNA: TGTGCCACCAGTGATCCGGGACTAGCGGGAGTGGGGGAGCAGTACTTC. This encodes CATSDPGLAGVGEQYF.

The V and J genes are TRBV30 and TRBJ1-2; D uncertain. Trimming stripped 0 bases from V and 5 bases from J, with 16 bases between. Germline V gives CDR1 GTSNPN, CDR2 SVGIG (reference sequence). The CDR3 has 15 residues. In DNA, the CDR3 is TGTGCCTGGAGTGTATCTGTCCGTCGGCGGTATGGCTACACCTTC. Amino acid sequence: CAWSVSVRRRYGYTF.

This clonotype has a handful of counts. The junction departs from the called germline gene at one end, perhaps through a read error. The chain couples TRBV13 to TRBJ2-7, with D possibly being TRBD1 (5 bases). From germline, CDR1 is PRHDT and CDR2 FYEKMQ (reference sequence). CDR3 length equals 14 residues. This CDR3 is CASSTQGIRDEQYF. The DNA of the CDR3 is TGCGCCAGCAGCACCCAGGGAATTCGGGACGAGCAGTACTTC.

This clonotype was counted only a few times. V gene TRBV7-6 combines with J gene TRBJ2-7; D may be TRBD2 (6 bases). The V end was cut by 5 bases, the J end by 1 base, with 18 bases between. Germline CDR1 is SGHVS and CDR2 is FNYEAQ. The CDR3 is 16 amino acids. The CDR3 loop reads CASSPYAGTGSYEQYF. In DNA form, the CDR3 reads TGTGCCAGCAGCCCATATGCCGGGACTGGATCCTACGAGCAGTACTTC.

A few counts support this clonotype. The chain recombines TRBV5-1 with TRBJ2-3; TRBD2 matches 10 bases. Trimming at V came to 4 bases and at J to 1 base, leaving 9 bases not matched to a gene. Germline CDR1 reads SGHRS; CDR2 reads YFSETQ. The CDR3 consists of 17 residues. CDR3: CASSDLTSGKRTDTQYF. CDR3 nucleotide sequence: TGCGCCAGCAGCGATCTAACTAGCGGGAAGCGCACAGATACGCAGTATTTT. The whole variable domain, remainder taken from reference TRBV5-1 and TRBJ2-3, is KAGVTQTPRYLIKTRGQQVTLSCSPISGHRSVSWYQQTPGQGLQFLFEYFSETQRNKGNFPGRFSGRQFSNSRSEMNVSTLELGDSALYLCASSDLTSGKRTDTQYFGPGTRLTVL.

This clonotype has only a few counts. The chain recombines TRBV6-1 with TRBJ2-5, with 7 nucleotides matching TRBD1. The J call may be incorrect, as the DNA end agrees better with TRBJ2-7. Germline loops: CDR1 MNHNS, CDR2 SASEGT. The CDR3 is 14 residues long. The CDR3 loop reads CASSEPGQSYEQYF. The CDR3, as DNA: TGTGCCAGCAGTGAACCGGGACAGTCCTACGAGCAGTACTTC.

The rearrangement uses TRBV4-3 and TRBJ2-7, with 12 positions matching TRBD1. The ends lost 1 base at V and 5 bases at J; junction bases unmatched: 9. The germline CDR1 and CDR2 sequences are LGHNA and YSLEER. CDR3 length equals 17 residues. The CDR3 DNA follows: TGCGCCAGCAGCCAAGCTTCACCGGGACAGGGGGCCCACGAGCAGTACTTC. This encodes CASSQASPGQGAHEQYF.

The gene calls are TRBV4-3 and TRBJ1-1; the D gene is possibly TRBD1 (5 bases). Trimming cost V 4 bases and J 1 base, with 16 bases left between them. Germline CDR1 LGHNA, CDR2 YSLEER. The CDR3 contains 16 residues. The CDR3 is CASSLRGRGPNTEAFF. The CDR3 nucleotides are TGCGCCAGCAGCCTTAGAGGAAGGGGTCCGAACACTGAAGCTTTCTTT.

This sequence joins TRBV3-1 and TRBJ2-4; tentative D call: TRBD2 (6 bases). Germline CDR1 is LGHDT and CDR2 is YNNKEL (reference sequence). V was pared by 0 bases and J by 3 bases, with 15 bases between. The CDR3 is 17 amino acids. Here the CDR3 DNA reads TGTGCCAGCAGCCAAGAGTGGGTAGCGGTGGTCAAAAACATTCAGTACTTC. This gives the protein CASSQEWVAVVKNIQYF.

This clonotype was picked up many times. This rearrangement joins TRBV7-8 to TRBJ1-4; 7 positions match TRBD1. The CDR3 is 15 amino acids. V was pared by 1 base and J by 4 bases, with 3 bases of the junction left unmatched. From germline, CDR1 is SGHVS and CDR2 FQNEAQ. The CDR3 reads CASSLGQGINEKLFF. As DNA, the CDR3 is TGTGCCAGCAGCTTAGGACAGGGAATTAATGAAAAACTGTTTTTT.

The rearrangement links TRBV7-9 to TRBJ2-5; D gene uncertain. The J call is in doubt because the DNA end fits TRBJ2-7 better. This CDR3 contains 13 residues. Germline values: CDR1 SEHNR, CDR2 FQNEAQ (reference sequence). CDR3: CASSSTPSYEQYF. For the CDR3, the DNA is TGTGCCAGCAGCTCGACCCCCTCCTACGAGCAGTACTTC.

J is TRBJ2-1 and V is TRBV5-1, with TRBD1 matching over 10 bases. J was trimmed by 0 bases and V by 4 bases; bases with no gene match: 10. This CDR3 spans 18 amino acids. The germline CDR1 and CDR2 sequences are SGHRS and YFSETQ. The CDR3 region is CASSGDRGNLYSYNEQFF. The CDR3 DNA is TGCGCCAGCAGCGGGGACAGGGGAAACCTTTACTCCTACAATGAGCAGTTCTTC.

This clonotype occurred a few times. Lacking the conserved final phenylalanine or tryptophan, this CDR3 likely reflects a read error. CDR3 DNA sequence: TGCAGCGTTGAAGGCCGGGACCGGAACCAAGAGACCCAGTACCTC. Encoded protein: CSVEGRDRNQETQYL. V gene TRBV29-1 combines with J gene TRBJ2-5, with D perhaps matching TRBD1 or TRBD2 (5 bases each). The CDR3 sequence is 15 residues long. V was trimmed by 1 base and J by 0 bases, leaving 12 bases between them. Germline V gives CDR1 SQVTM, CDR2 ANQGSEA.